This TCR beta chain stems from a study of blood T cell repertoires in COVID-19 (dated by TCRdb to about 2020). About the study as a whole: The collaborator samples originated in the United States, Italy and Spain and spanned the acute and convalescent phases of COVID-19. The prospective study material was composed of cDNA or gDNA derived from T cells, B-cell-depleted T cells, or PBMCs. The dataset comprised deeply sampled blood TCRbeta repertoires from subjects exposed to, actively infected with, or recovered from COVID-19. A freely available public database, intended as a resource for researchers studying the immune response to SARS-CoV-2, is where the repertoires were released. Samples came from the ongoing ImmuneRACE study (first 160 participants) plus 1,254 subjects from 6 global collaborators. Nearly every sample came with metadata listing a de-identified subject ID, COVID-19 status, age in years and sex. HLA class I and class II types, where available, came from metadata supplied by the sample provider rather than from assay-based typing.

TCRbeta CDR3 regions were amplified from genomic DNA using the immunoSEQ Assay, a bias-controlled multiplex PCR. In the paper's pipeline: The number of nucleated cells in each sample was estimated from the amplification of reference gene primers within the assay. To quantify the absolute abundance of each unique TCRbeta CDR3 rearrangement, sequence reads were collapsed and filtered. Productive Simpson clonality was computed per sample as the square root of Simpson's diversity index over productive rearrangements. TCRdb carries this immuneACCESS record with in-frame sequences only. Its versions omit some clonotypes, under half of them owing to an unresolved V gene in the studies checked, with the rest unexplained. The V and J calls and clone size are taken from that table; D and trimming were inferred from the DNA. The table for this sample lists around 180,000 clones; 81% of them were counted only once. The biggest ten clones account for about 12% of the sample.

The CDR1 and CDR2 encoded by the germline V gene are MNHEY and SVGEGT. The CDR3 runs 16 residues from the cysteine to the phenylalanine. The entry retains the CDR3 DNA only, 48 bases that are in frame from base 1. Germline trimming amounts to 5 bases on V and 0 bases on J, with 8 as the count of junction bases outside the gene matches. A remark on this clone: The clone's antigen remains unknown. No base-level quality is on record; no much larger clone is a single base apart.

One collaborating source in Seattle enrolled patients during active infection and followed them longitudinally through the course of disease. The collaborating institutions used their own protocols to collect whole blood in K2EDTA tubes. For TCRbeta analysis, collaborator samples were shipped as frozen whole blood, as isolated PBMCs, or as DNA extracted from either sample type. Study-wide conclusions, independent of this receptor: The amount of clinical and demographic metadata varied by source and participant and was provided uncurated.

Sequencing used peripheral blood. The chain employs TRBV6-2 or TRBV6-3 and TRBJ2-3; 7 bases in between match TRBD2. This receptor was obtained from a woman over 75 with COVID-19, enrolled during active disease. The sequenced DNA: TGTGCCAGCAGTCCCGAGGTAGCGGGCAGCACAGATACGCAGTATTTT. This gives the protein CASSPEVAGSTDTQYF.